Below, 19 T cell receptor beta chains from the same sample are listed, as sequenced in a study of blood T cell repertoires in COVID-19 (dated by TCRdb to 2020 to 2021). Receptor libraries were prepared by the immunoSEQ multiplex PCR assay. TCRdb took over this immuneACCESS table, retaining in-frame rearrangements with V and J assigned. Such tables are incomplete; in checked studies, under half of the missing clones stem from an unresolved V gene, and the remainder is unexplained. The sample has 150,000 or so clones on record, around 84% of them singletons. Around 40% of the sample comes from the top ten. The sequenced sample consisted of peripheral blood. The source is a human donor in a cohort sampled during active COVID-19.

V usage is TRBV5-4 and J usage is TRBJ1-1; 7 bases are shared with TRBD1. V shed 5 bases and J 2 bases; nucleotides not matched to a gene: 12. There are 16 residues in the CDR3. Germline CDR1 and CDR2: SGHNT and YYREEE (reference sequence). This CDR3 reads CASSSRPGTANTEAFF. The CDR3, as DNA: TGTGCCAGCAGTTCCCGCCCCGGGACAGCCAACACTGAAGCTTTCTTT.

This rearrangement joins TRBV20-1 to TRBJ2-7; 7 nucleotides line up with TRBD1. This CDR3 is built from 12 residues. The V gene's germline CDR1 is DFQATT and CDR2 SNEGSKA (reference sequence). The V segment lost 3 bases and the J segment 6 bases; nucleotides outside the gene matches: 5. The CDR3 DNA is TGCAGTGCTAGTAGACAGGGTGGCGAGCAGTACTTC. This codes for CSASRQGGEQYF.

This clone appeared a few times. The V call is TRBV7-9, the J call TRBJ2-3; a weak D match, TRBD2 (7 bases). The V end was cut by 1 base, the J end by 3 bases, with 14 bases between. Germline V gene sequence: CDR1 SEHNR, CDR2 FQNEAQ (reference sequence). This CDR3 has 16 amino acids. CDR3 in amino acids: CASSLDRGATTDTQYF. The CDR3 nucleotides are TGTGCCAGCAGCTTAGACCGGGGGGCGACGACAGATACGCAGTATTTT. The full variable domain, completed using reference TRBV7-9 and TRBJ2-3, is DTGVSQNPRHKITKRGQNVTFRCDPISEHNRLYWYRQTLGQGPEFLTYFQNEAQLEKSRLLSDRFSAERPKGSFSTLEIQRTEQGDSAMYLCASSLDRGATTDTQYFGPGTRLTVL.

This chain's CDR3 is CASSQDIRTGDEQYF. DNA for the CDR3: TGCGCCAGCAGCCAAGATATTAGGACAGGGGACGAGCAGTACTTC. The chain employs TRBV4-1 and TRBJ2-7, with 9 nucleotides matching TRBD1. Germline V gene lookup returns CDR1 MGHRA and CDR2 YSYEKL. The CDR3 totals 15 residues. J was trimmed by 5 bases and V by 0 bases; bases with no gene match: 5.

The chain recombines TRBV9 with TRBJ2-2; 11 positions match TRBD2. Germline values: CDR1 SGDLS, CDR2 YYNGEE. The CDR3 contains 17 residues. V was pared by 1 base and J by 6 bases, with 8 bases of the junction left unmatched. For the CDR3, the DNA is TGTGCCAGCAGCGTATGGCGTAGCGGGGGGGCCGCCGGGGAGCTGTTTTTT. Its translation: CASSVWRSGGAAGELFF.

J is TRBJ1-1 and V is TRBV11-3, with D perhaps TRBD1 (5 bases). The length of the CDR3 is 14 residues. Germline V gene sequence: CDR1 SGHNT, CDR2 YENEEA. Trimming took off 3 bases at V and 5 bases at J, with 13 bases between the two ends. CDR3 sequence reads: CASSFGGVGTEAFF. For the CDR3, the DNA is TGTGCCAGCAGCTTCGGGGGAGTAGGGACTGAAGCTTTCTTT.

This chain links TRBV28 with TRBJ1-2; D gene ambiguous. The CDR3 is made up of 13 amino acids. The germline V and J ends were trimmed by 8 bases and 2 bases, with 12 bases remaining between them. Germline CDR1 MDHEN, CDR2 SYDVKM. This CDR3 is CASGERRNYGYTF. DNA of the CDR3: TGTGCCAGCGGGGAGAGGAGAAACTATGGCTACACCTTC.

The rearrangement joins TRBV7-2 to TRBJ1-1, with 7 bases aligning to TRBD1. The germline V gene has CDR1 SGHTA and CDR2 FQGNSA. After removal of 6 bases from V and 5 bases from J, the junction contained 18 bases not matched to a gene. This CDR3 has 17 amino acids. CDR3 bases: TGTGCCAGCAGTACCGACAGGGCATCCTCCCTAGGGACTGAAGCTTTCTTT. It codes for CASSTDRASSLGTEAFF.

V is TRBV7-9 and J is TRBJ1-2, with 9 bases that match TRBD1. The V segment lost 6 bases and the J segment 1 base; nucleotides outside the gene matches: 12. Germline V gene sequence: CDR1 SEHNR, CDR2 FQNEAQ (reference sequence). The CDR3 extends over 17 amino acids. The CDR3 DNA sequence: TGTGCCAGCAGTTTGCCGGACAGGGGATCCGTTAACTATGGCTACACCTTC. Protein product: CASSLPDRGSVNYGYTF.

In its sample, this clone was seen a few times. This chain links TRBV3-1 (or the pseudogene TRBV3-2) with TRBJ1-2, with a tentative D call TRBD1 (5 bases). The CDR3 runs 18 residues. Germline lookup yields CDR1 LGHDT and CDR2 YNNKEL (reference sequence). The V gene lost 7 bases and the J gene lost 0 bases, with 24 bases spanning the gap. The CDR3 loop reads CASTTSASAGPPNYGYTF. The CDR3 DNA sequence: TGTGCCAGCACTACCTCAGCATCGGCAGGGCCTCCTAACTATGGCTACACCTTC.

This clone was seen more than once but under ten times. V gene TRBV19 combines with J gene TRBJ1-2; 7 bases are a match to TRBD1. CDR1 LNHDA and CDR2 SQIVND come from the germline V gene (reference sequence). The ends lost 1 base at V and 4 bases at J; junction bases unmatched: 6. This CDR3 is built from 15 residues. Here the CDR3 reads CASSIVGQSLYGYTF. CDR3 DNA: TGTGCCAGTAGTATAGTGGGACAGAGCCTCTATGGCTACACCTTC.

V is TRBV28 and J is TRBJ1-5; TRBD1 agrees at 7 bases. Germline V gives CDR1 MDHEN, CDR2 SYDVKM. This CDR3 has 17 amino acids. Trimming at V came to 5 bases and at J to 1 base, leaving 11 bases not matched to a gene. The CDR3 DNA is TGTGCCAGCAGTCCCTCGGCGGGACAGCAGAGCAATCAGCCCCAGCATTTT. Translating it yields CASSPSAGQQSNQPQHF.

The V and J genes are TRBV5-6 and TRBJ1-2; D not resolved. This CDR3 is built from 17 residues. Germline CDR1 SGHDT, CDR2 YYEEEE. The germline V and J ends were trimmed by 3 bases and 2 bases, with 20 bases remaining between them. In nucleotides, the CDR3 is TGTGCCAGCAGCTGGCGGAACGTTCCACTCACAAACTATGGCTACACCTTC. Translating it yields CASSWRNVPLTNYGYTF.

The chain employs TRBV11-2 and TRBJ1-2, with TRBD1 matching 8 bases. With V trimmed by 1 base and J by 8 bases, 12 bases remained unmatched. The germline V gene encodes CDR1 SGHAT and CDR2 FQNNGV. The CDR3 covers 16 residues. CDR3 DNA: TGTGCCAGCAGCTTAGTGATTACCGGACAGGGACAAGGCTACACCTTC. Its protein is CASSLVITGQGQGYTF.

This chain links TRBV5-1 with TRBJ1-5; the match to TRBD1 covers 11 bases. The CDR3 has 16 amino acids. V was clipped by 0 bases and J by 3 bases; unmatched bases: 2. Per the germline V gene, CDR1 is SGHRS and CDR2 is YFSETQ. The CDR3 coding sequence is TGCGCCAGCAGCTTGGGGGACAGGGGGGTCAATCAGCCCCAGCATTTT. Its protein product is CASSLGDRGVNQPQHF.

J is TRBJ1-5 and V is TRBV6-5; no definite D call. This CDR3 contains 15 residues. Germline V gene sequence: CDR1 MNHEY, CDR2 SVGAGI. Trimming shortened V by 6 bases and J by 3 bases, and 15 bases separated the two germline ends. The CDR3 sequence is CASSERTPNNQPQHF. The DNA for the CDR3 is TGTGCCAGCAGCGAGCGTACCCCGAACAATCAGCCCCAGCATTTT.

V is TRBV5-1 and J is TRBJ1-4, with D unclear. V lost 0 bases to trimming and J lost 0 bases, with 9 bases between them. This CDR3 is 16 amino acids long. CDR1 SGHRS and CDR2 YFSETQ come from the germline V gene. The CDR3 sequence: CASSLGAYATNEKLFF. The CDR3 DNA sequence: TGCGCCAGCAGCTTGGGGGCATATGCAACTAATGAAAAACTGTTTTTT.

This chain connects TRBV6-6 to TRBJ1-2; 7 bases line up with TRBD1. J lost 8 bases, V lost 2 bases, and 8 bases had no gene match. The length of the CDR3 is 14 residues. Germline lookup yields CDR1 MNHNY and CDR2 SVGAGI (reference sequence). The CDR3 spells CASSYDGQVEGYTF. The DNA of the CDR3 is TGTGCCAGCAGTTACGACGGACAGGTTGAGGGCTACACCTTC.

The sample holds a few counts of this clone. This sequence joins TRBV6-6 and TRBJ2-5; tentative D call: TRBD1 (7 bases). The CDR3 extends over 15 amino acids. Trimming shortened V by 0 bases and J by 5 bases, and 13 bases separated the two germline ends. Per germline, CDR1 MNHNY and CDR2 SVGAGI (reference sequence). CDR3 in amino acids: CASSYSGQAGETQYF. The CDR3, as DNA: TGTGCCAGCAGTTACTCAGGACAGGCGGGGGAGACCCAGTACTTC.